Below are 24 T cell receptor beta chains sequenced from a single sample in a study of T cells in narcolepsy. TCRdb keeps only in-frame clones here, not all; method: immunoSEQ multiplex PCR. The sample has 18,000 or so clones; about nine tenths are singletons. The sequenced sample was memory (CD45RA-) CD4+ T cells from blood. These receptors were obtained from a human donor in good health.

J is TRBJ2-1 and V is TRBV6-6; TRBD1 matches 7 bases. Germline loops: CDR1 MNHNY, CDR2 SVGAGI (reference sequence). The CDR3 runs 15 residues. With 4 bases clipped from V and 0 bases from J, the junction kept 3 bases outside the gene matches. This CDR3 is CASSLGQSSYNEQFF. Here the CDR3 DNA reads TGTGCCAGCAGTTTGGGACAGAGCTCCTACAATGAGCAGTTCTTC.

In this sample, this clone turned up once. The CDR3 sequence: CASRPRGQAPFEAFF. CDR3 DNA sequence: TGTGCCAGCAGGCCCCGCGGACAGGCCCCTTTTGAAGCTTTCTTT. The V and J genes are TRBV6-5 and TRBJ1-1; 7 bases agree with TRBD1. V lost 6 bases, J lost 7 bases, and 14 bases stayed unmatched. CDR1 and CDR2 from the germline V gene are MNHEY and SVGAGI. This CDR3 contains 15 residues.

The V and J genes are TRBV5-1 and TRBJ2-7; 8 bases match TRBD2. Germline trimming cut 4 bases from V and 8 bases from J; bases unmatched to any gene: 11. The CDR3 has 14 amino acids. Germline loops: CDR1 SGHRS, CDR2 YFSETQ. In DNA, the CDR3 is TGCGCCAGCAGCGGAGCCGGGAGGGGTAACAAGCAGTACTTC. Translation gives CASSGAGRGNKQYF.

This clone appeared once. V gene TRBV2 combines with J gene TRBJ2-3, with 9 bases that match TRBD2. With V trimmed by 5 bases and J by 2 bases, 17 bases remained unmatched. The CDR3 has 19 residues. Germline V gene data show CDR1 as SNHLY and CDR2 as FYNNEI. CDR3 sequence (DNA): TGTGCCAGCAGTAACCTAGCGGGGCCTTCTCGGATTATCACAGATACGCAGTATTTT. Its translation: CASSNLAGPSRIITDTQYF.

V gene TRBV10-3 combines with J gene TRBJ2-7, with D possibly TRBD1 on 5 matching bases. The germline gives CDR1 ENHRY, CDR2 SYGVKD. The V and J ends lost 6 bases and 0 bases respectively, with 9 bases between them. This CDR3 has 13 residues. Here the CDR3 reads CAIRGRLSYEQYF. The CDR3 bases are TGTGCCATCAGGGGGCGCCTCTCCTACGAGCAGTACTTC.

The chain uses TRBV6-1 and TRBJ2-3, with TRBD2 identical over 8 bases. The V and J ends lost 10 bases and 12 bases, in that order; junction bases with no gene match: 12. The germline CDR1 and CDR2 sequences are MNHNS and SASEGT. This CDR3 has 12 residues. The chain's CDR3 is CATKEAGGIQYF. The CDR3 nucleotides are TGTGCCACCAAGGAGGCGGGGGGAATACAGTATTTT.

This chain's CDR3 is CASRAHSGTGGTEAFF. The CDR3, as DNA: TGTGCCAGTAGGGCCCACTCGGGGACAGGGGGCACTGAAGCTTTCTTT. V is TRBV19 and J is TRBJ1-1, with 11 bases lining up with TRBD1. The junction had 10 bases not matched to a gene; V was cut back by 6 bases and J by 4 bases. Germline V lookup: CDR1 LNHDA, CDR2 SQIVND (reference sequence). The CDR3 runs to 16 residues.

This clone was seen a handful of times. CDR3 in DNA: TGTGCCAGCAGCCTAAGGGGGGGTCGGACTGAAGCTTTCTTT. Amino acid sequence: CASSLRGGRTEAFF. This sequence joins TRBV5-4 and TRBJ1-1; TRBD1 is a possible D gene (6 bases). V lost 4 bases and J lost 5, with 15 bases in between. The CDR3 totals 14 residues. The V gene's germline CDR1 is SGHNT and CDR2 YYREEE (reference sequence).

The rearrangement links TRBV7-2 to TRBJ2-7; TRBD2 aligns across 9 bases. J gave up 3 bases and V 5 bases, and 5 bases lay outside the gene matches. This CDR3 is 14 amino acids long. The germline CDR1 and CDR2 sequences are SGHTA and FQGNSA. CDR3 in DNA: TGTGCCAGCAGCGCCCTAGCGGGATACTACGAGCAGTACTTC. This gives the protein CASSALAGYYEQYF.

The V and J genes are TRBV30 and TRBJ1-4, with D hard to call. CDR1 and CDR2 from the germline V gene are GTSNPN and SVGIG (reference sequence). This CDR3 has 15 amino acids. Trimming stripped 3 bases from V and 3 bases from J, with 14 bases between. The CDR3 reads CAWRGLGKANEKLFF. DNA of the CDR3: TGTGCCTGGAGAGGACTGGGGAAGGCTAATGAAAAACTGTTTTTT.

The chain carries TRBV7-2 and TRBJ2-7; D is possibly TRBD1 or TRBD2 (6 bases each). Between the trimmed V and J ends, which lost 6 bases and 3 bases, there was a span of 18 bases. CDR1 is SGHTA, CDR2 FQGNSA, per germline. The CDR3 extends over 15 amino acids. CDR3 nucleotide sequence: TGTGCCAGCAGAAGGGGGGCGGGATGGGACTACGAGCAGTACTTC. It specifies CASRRGAGWDYEQYF.

The V gene is TRBV5-4, the J gene TRBJ2-6; D may be TRBD2 (5 bases). Trimming removed 3 bases at V and 0 bases at J, with 16 bases between. The CDR3 spans 18 residues. Germline CDR1 and CDR2: SGHNT and YYREEE (reference sequence). The CDR3 DNA follows: TGTGCCAGCAGCTGGATGCGTCGGAGGAGCTCTGGGGCCAACGTCCTGACTTTC. Encoded protein: CASSWMRRRSSGANVLTF.

The V and J genes are TRBV18 and TRBJ2-5, with 9 bases that match TRBD1. Germline lookup yields CDR1 KGHSH and CDR2 LQKENI. J was trimmed by 3 bases and V by 6 bases; bases with no gene match: 2. This CDR3 is built from 13 residues. CDR3 sequence (DNA): TGTGCCAGCTCGACAGGGGGGGAAGAGACCCAGTACTTC. Amino acids: CASSTGGEETQYF. The full variable domain, rest sourced from reference TRBV18 and TRBJ2-5, is NAGVMQNPRHLVRRRGQEARLRCSPMKGHSHVYWYRQLPEEGLKFMVYLQKENIIDESGMPKERFSAEFPKEGPSILRIQQVVRGDSAAYFCASSTGGEETQYFGPGTRLLVL.

V is TRBV7-2 and J is TRBJ2-3; D not resolved. Germline V lookup: CDR1 SGHTA, CDR2 FQGNSA. The V end was cut by 1 base, the J end by 4 bases, with 9 bases between. The CDR3 is made up of 14 amino acids. The CDR3 loop reads CASSLEWRADTQYF. Written as DNA, the CDR3 is TGTGCCAGCAGCTTAGAGTGGCGTGCAGATACGCAGTATTTT.

This rearrangement joins TRBV27 to TRBJ2-3; 9 bases line up with TRBD2. V dropped 6 bases and J dropped 5; count of bases not matched to a gene: 12. Germline V lookup: CDR1 MNHEY, CDR2 SMNVEV (reference sequence). The CDR3 runs 16 residues. CDR3 nucleotides: TGTGCCAGCAGCCAAACATTAGCGGGAGTAGAAGATACGCAGTATTTT. The encoded protein is CASSQTLAGVEDTQYF.

This chain links TRBV15 with TRBJ1-2, with TRBD1 identical over 8 bases. This CDR3 comprises 13 residues. Germline CDR1 and CDR2: LNHNV and YYDKDF (reference sequence). V shed 5 bases, J shed 4 bases, and the junction held 3 bases outside the gene matches. In DNA form, the CDR3 reads TGTGCCACCAGCTGGACAGGGACCTATGGCTACACCTTC. Protein: CATSWTGTYGYTF.

A single count supports this clone. The chain is built from TRBV30 and TRBJ1-6; tentatively, D is TRBD1 (6 bases). The V gene lost 7 bases and the J gene lost 6 bases, with 13 bases spanning the gap. The CDR3 contains 13 residues. From germline, CDR1 is GTSNPN and CDR2 SVGIG (reference sequence). DNA for the CDR3: TGTGCCTCGGCCGAGGGGGGTAATTCACCCCTCCACTTT. It translates to CASAEGGNSPLHF.

The chain carries TRBV11-2 and TRBJ2-7; 11 bases agree with TRBD2. CDR3 length: 15 residues. The V gene end was trimmed by 2 bases and the J gene end by 6 bases; junction bases not matched to a gene: 6. CDR1 SGHAT and CDR2 FQNNGV come from the germline V gene. The CDR3 spells CASSLLAGGPIEQYF. The CDR3 DNA follows: TGTGCCAGCAGCTTACTAGCGGGAGGTCCCATCGAGCAGTACTTC.

The chain is built from TRBV5-1 and TRBJ1-6, with TRBD1 identical over 7 bases. This CDR3 spans 16 amino acids. Trimming took 1 base from V and 9 from J; bases not matched to a gene: 10. From germline, CDR1 is SGHRS and CDR2 YFSETQ. The CDR3 here is CASSLTRGTAVSPLHF. The CDR3 DNA reads as TGCGCCAGCAGCTTGACAAGGGGGACAGCGGTTTCACCCCTCCACTTT.

V and J are TRBV6-1 and TRBJ1-3; D is uncertain. The CDR3 is made up of 15 amino acids. Looked up from germline, CDR1 is MNHNS and CDR2 is SASEGT. Trimming took 5 bases from V and 0 from J, leaving 11 bases between them. The CDR3 protein is CASSPDGISGNTIYF. The DNA for the CDR3 is TGTGCCAGCAGTCCGGACGGGATCTCTGGAAACACCATATATTTT.

The genes are TRBV18 and TRBJ2-5; the D call may be TRBD1 or TRBD2 (5 bases each). Germline CDR1 is KGHSH and CDR2 is LQKENI. Deletions cut 0 bases from V and 5 bases from J, with 19 bases between. CDR3 length: 17 amino acids. CDR3 nucleotide sequence: TGTGCCAGCTCACCACCGTACTTCGAGGGGCTCAGGGAGACCCAGTACTTC. Its translation is CASSPPYFEGLRETQYF.

This chain uses TRBV7-9 with TRBJ1-1, with D perhaps TRBD1 (6 bases). V was cut by 1 base and J by 8 bases, with 11 bases left in between. In germline, CDR1 is SEHNR, CDR2 FQNEAQ (reference sequence). The CDR3 is 13 residues long. The CDR3 nucleotides read TGTGCCAGCAGCTTAGGCCTTCAGGGGGAAGCTTTCTTT. Translating gives CASSLGLQGEAFF.

Here the CDR3 DNA reads TGCGCCAGCTCTCGCGAGGGGACTGGGGCCAACGTCCTGACTTTC. It yields the protein CASSREGTGANVLTF. This sequence joins TRBV5-1 and TRBJ2-6; D might be TRBD1 or TRBD2, each matching 5 bases. The CDR3 is 15 amino acids. Germline assignment: CDR1 SGHRS and CDR2 YFSETQ. V was shortened by 7 bases and J by 2 bases, with 13 bases between the two germline ends.

The chain couples TRBV29-1 to TRBJ2-1; D might be TRBD1 (6 bases). Between the trimmed V and J ends, which lost 0 bases and 2 bases, there was a span of 17 bases. This CDR3 region has 17 residues. CDR1 and CDR2 (germline): SQVTM, ANQGSEA. The CDR3 is CSVEDRSKDRAYNEQFF. CDR3 in DNA: TGCAGCGTTGAAGATAGGTCGAAGGACAGAGCCTACAATGAGCAGTTCTTC.